The clone carrying this T cell receptor (beta chain) appeared a single time. The antigen remains unidentified. A much larger clone differs from this one at a single base, so this may be a read error. The data were obtained in a study of T cell repertoires in cytomegalovirus infection. At the level of the study: It was recently identified HLA-C-restricted and well-studied HLA-B-restricted CMV epitopes that the study used. Based on public TCR beta signatures, there were indications of CMV infection and of a matching HLA type.

TCRdb analysed the reads with MiXCR anew, one entry per CDR3 protein. The sample lists about 900,000 distinct CDR3 sequences; about a third were seen once. Study-level results: Summed public TCR beta family frequency identified CMV carriers bearing the relevant HLA.

Trimming cost V 2 bases and J 7 bases; bases outside gene matches: 5. This CDR3 region has 15 residues. Germline-derived CDR1 and CDR2 are SGHVS and FNYEAQ. The sequencing used cultured CD8+ T cells from PBMCs, collected from culture after CMV antigen stimulation. The rearrangement links TRBV7-6 to TRBJ2-1; 10 nucleotides line up with TRBD2. This TCR came from a human donor in good health (CMV status not recorded). Some clones in this sample may be carry-over from other donors' samples. CDR3 sequence: CASSLSGGAVNEQFF. CDR3 DNA: TGTGCCAGCAGCTTAAGCGGGGGGGCGGTAAATGAGCAGTTCTTC.